Listed below are T cell receptor beta chains from one sample, sequenced in a study of CXCR3-negative and CXCR3-positive naive CD8 T cells. TCRdb re-called the 5' RACE reads and gives one entry per CDR3 protein, without DNA. The repertoire table contains just under 65,000 distinct CDR3 sequences. Sequences were obtained from naive CXCR3+ CD8+ T cells from blood. Receptor source: a human donor in good health. Some clones in this sample may be carry-over from other donors' samples. The CDR3 runs from the conserved cysteine through the conserved F or W. Where a row states a size, it is once, few, many or the class of an expanded clone; other rows omit it.

TRBJ2-7,-,TRBV7-2,CASSLALGTTSYEQYF
TRBJ1-2,-,TRBV6-2/TRBV6-3,CASSEGLDTRGYTF
TRBJ2-7,-,TRBV29-1,CSVEGPRDEQYF
TRBJ2-1,-,TRBV7-9,CASSPPGLAAWNEQFF
TRBJ2-2,-,TRBV29-1,CSGEVESNTGELFF
TRBJ2-1,-,TRBV12-3/TRBV12-4,CASSPVGGYNEQFF
TRBJ2-1,-,TRBV12-3/TRBV12-4,CASTAKVGSVTHNEQFF
TRBJ2-7,-,TRBV2,CASDGLEHEQYF
TRBJ2-3,-,TRBV7-9,CASSFARVVDTQYF
TRBJ2-3,-,TRBV20-1,CSATPSRSSTDTQYF
TRBJ2-5,-,TRBV3-1,CASSPRTSGQETQYF
TRBJ2-2,-,TRBV7-3,CASSLTHSGELFF
TRBJ2-2,medium-sized,TRBV7-3,CASSFGAGTYTGELFF
TRBJ1-1,-,TRBV4-1,CASSHNENTEAFF
TRBJ2-7,-,TRBV29-1,CSVEGGRDEQYF
TRBJ2-1,-,TRBV29-1,CSAAGGIDEQFF
TRBJ2-7,-,TRBV21-1,CASSKAGVDIYEQYF
TRBJ2-4,-,TRBV7-6,CASSLGDIKNIQYF
TRBJ2-7,-,TRBV5-5,CASSLPRDGGYEQYF